The T cell receptor (beta chain) under discussion was sequenced for a study of cytomegalovirus exposure and HLA in healthy donors. General observations from the study: Whilst most TCR sequences proved rare, a subset of public TCRs occurred across many donors. A later analysis linked a missense DCLRE1C variant to TCR beta V- and J-gene trimming. Evidence from a later analysis indicated that most CMV-associated TCR beta chains looked HLA-restricted.

The PCR had 60 Vbeta and 13 Jbeta primers. The table came from immunoSEQ multiplex PCR; TCRdb's copy has only in-frame clones and leaves some out. The sample includes around 140,000 clones, more than 55% of them seen just once. This clone was observed a handful of times. Its antigen is unknown. This receptor was taken from a woman aged 60-75 years in good health and CMV-seronegative. Source material: PBMCs.

The CDR3 coding sequence is TGTGCCACCAAAGGGGTGACTGGGGGGGGCGAGACCCAGTACTTC. Its protein is CATKGVTGGGETQYF. This rearrangement joins TRBV5-4 to TRBJ2-5; the D gene is possibly TRBD2 (7 bases). Trimming left V 9 bases short and J 5 bases short, with 23 bases between. The CDR3 length is 15 residues. Germline V gene lookup returns CDR1 SGHNT and CDR2 YYREEE (reference sequence). The variable domain in full, completed from reference TRBV5-4 and TRBJ2-5, reads ETGVTQSPTHLIKTRGQQVTLRCSSQSGHNTVSWYQQALGQGPQFIFQYYREEENGRGNFPPRFSGLQFPNYSSELNVNALELDDSALYLCATKGVTGGGETQYFGPGTRLLVL.